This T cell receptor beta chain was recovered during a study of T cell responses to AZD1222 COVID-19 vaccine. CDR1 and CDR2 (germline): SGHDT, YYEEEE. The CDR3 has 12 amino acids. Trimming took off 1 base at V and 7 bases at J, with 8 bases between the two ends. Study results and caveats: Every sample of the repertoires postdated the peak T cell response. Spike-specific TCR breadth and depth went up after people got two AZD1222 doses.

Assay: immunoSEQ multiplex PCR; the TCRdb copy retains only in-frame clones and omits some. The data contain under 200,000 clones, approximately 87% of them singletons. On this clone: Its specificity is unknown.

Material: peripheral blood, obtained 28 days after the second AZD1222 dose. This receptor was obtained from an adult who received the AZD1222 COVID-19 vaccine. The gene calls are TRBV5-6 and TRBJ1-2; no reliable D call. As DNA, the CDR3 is TGTGCCAGCAGCTTGCCGCCCTCTGGCTACACCTTC. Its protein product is CASSLPPSGYTF.